This T cell receptor (beta chain) came from a study of cytomegalovirus exposure and HLA in healthy donors. A multiplex PCR was run with 60 Vbeta primers and 13 Jbeta primers. Only in-frame clones appear in the TCRdb table, and some are missing; sequencing was by immunoSEQ multiplex PCR. The table has about 170,000 clones, 80% to 90% seen once; the top ten hold about 0.82%. Worth noting for this clone: Its specificity is unknown.

Study-level results: Most observed TCR sequences were rare, whereas some public TCRs were detected in many donors.

The receptor's source is a woman under 30 in good health and CMV-seronegative. The sample taken for sequencing was PBMCs.

CDR3 sequence (DNA): TGTGCCAGCAGCTTGTCCCTATCGGGCGGGGGCCCCTACGAGCAGTACTTC. Its translation is CASSLSLSGGGPYEQYF. The chain is built from TRBV7-2 and TRBJ2-7; D might be TRBD2 (7 bases). V lost 3 bases to trimming and J lost 2 bases, with 20 bases between them. Per the germline V gene, CDR1 is SGHTA and CDR2 is FQGNSA. The length of the CDR3 is 17 residues.